This T cell receptor (beta chain) was retrieved from a study of T cell repertoires in MIS-A myocarditis (dated by TCRdb to the early 2020s). About this clone: The clone's antigen remains unknown. No per-base quality is available; no much larger clone lies one base away.

The QIAamp DNA FFPE kit was used to extract genomic DNA from formalin-fixed paraffin-embedded autopsy tissue. The cysteine opens and the phenylalanine closes a CDR3 of 15 amino acids. The DNA shown is the 45-base CDR3, in frame from base 1. Sequences SGHRS (CDR1) and YFSETQ (CDR2) are obtained from the germline V gene. The V and J ends are trimmed by 2 bases and 2 bases, leaving 13 bases between them. The immunoSEQ bias-controlled multiplex PCR was used to amplify TCRbeta CDR3 regions, which were then sequenced at high throughput. In the source study's methods: CDR3 sequences were collapsed and filtered with the immunoSEQ vendor pipeline, and the abundance and frequency of each unique TCRbeta CDR3 were thereby quantified. CD-HIT clustered dominant CDR3 amino acid sequences with SARS-CoV-2-specific ImmuneCODE TCRbeta sequences at a 90% global sequence identity threshold. Clones at frequencies from 0.1 to 1 were categorized as hyperexpanded, and clones at frequencies from 0.01 to 0.1 were categorized as large. CDR3 amino acid sequences and V and J gene assignments of dominant clones were confirmed with MiXCR. The R stringdist package was used to compute Levenshtein distances between the patient clonotypes and the ImmuneCODE hits. TCRdb carries this immuneACCESS record with in-frame sequences only. Its versions omit some clonotypes, under half of them owing to an unresolved V gene in the studies checked, with the rest unexplained. The V and J calls and clone size were taken over from that table, and D and trimming were inferred from the DNA. Recorded for this sample are 9,500 to 12,000 clones; approximately 90% of them occurred a single time. Jointly, the top ten make up 2% to 2.5% of the sample.

This TCR was sampled from a young man with fulminant myocarditis from multisystem inflammatory syndrome in adults (MIS-A) after COVID-19. The material sequenced was thoracic lymph node tissue obtained at autopsy. The V and J genes are TRBV5-1 and TRBJ2-5; the D gene cannot be resolved beyond TRBD1 or TRBD2, each matching 5 bases. CDR3 loop: CASSFSGTEQETQYF. The DNA is TGCGCCAGCAGCTTCTCCGGGACGGAACAAGAGACCCAGTACTTC.